These T cell receptor beta chains were read from a single sample in a study of blood T cell repertoires in COVID-19. Here immunoSEQ multiplex PCR was the method, and the copy in TCRdb shows in-frame clones only, minus some. The sample records some 280,000 clones, roughly 90% being singletons. The material sequenced was peripheral blood. These receptors were taken from a woman between 40 and 55 years old who had recovered from COVID-19. Both conserved end residues are part of each CDR3. D genes are given only for firm matches. Size values are once, few and many counts, or a class for expanded clones, and some rows have none.

cdr3_length,clone_size,v_call,j_call,d_call,cdr3_aa,cdr3_nt
12,NA,TRBV28,TRBJ2-7,NA,CASRPQGSEQYF,TGTGCCAGCAGACCGCAGGGTTCCGAGCAGTACTTC
15,NA,TRBV19,TRBJ2-2,NA,CASSIDRANTGELFF,TGTGCCAGTAGTATAGACAGGGCTAACACCGGGGAGCTGTTTTTT
14,NA,TRBV6-5,TRBJ1-5,TRBD1,CASSRQGGNQPQHF,TGTGCCAGCAGCCGACAGGGGGGCAATCAGCCCCAGCATTTT
11,NA,TRBV20-1,TRBJ2-7,NA,CSATRTPQQYF,TGCAGTGCTACCCGGACACCGCAGCAGTACTTC
16,NA,TRBV19,TRBJ2-1,NA,CASSPRQGGDFNEQFF,TGTGCCAGTAGTCCTCGGCAAGGGGGGGACTTCAATGAGCAGTTCTTC
13,NA,TRBV5-4,TRBJ2-2,NA,CASSGGAAGELFF,TGTGCCAGCAGCGGGGGGGCGGCCGGGGAGCTGTTTTTT
15,many,TRBV2,TRBJ2-7,NA,CASRPQGMVSYEQYF,TGTGCCAGCAGACCACAGGGCATGGTCTCCTACGAGCAGTACTTC
12,NA,TRBV2,TRBJ2-3,NA,CASKRLEDTQYF,TGTGCCAGCAAGCGGTTAGAAGATACGCAGTATTTT
13,NA,TRBV19,TRBJ2-5,TRBD1,CASSKNRGETQYF,TGTGCCAGTAGTAAGAACAGGGGAGAGACCCAGTACTTC
14,NA,TRBV3-1/TRBV3-2,TRBJ2-7,NA,CASSQQRASYEQYF,TGTGCCAGCAGCCAACAGCGGGCCTCCTACGAGCAGTACTTC
16,NA,TRBV5-4,TRBJ1-4,NA,CASSLYGAATNEKLFF,TGTGCCAGCAGCTTGTATGGGGCGGCGACTAATGAAAAACTGTTTTTT
12,NA,TRBV3-1/TRBV3-2,TRBJ2-5,NA,CASSRGGETQYF,TGTGCCAGCAGCCGAGGGGGAGAGACCCAGTACTTC
15,NA,TRBV6-6,TRBJ1-1,TRBD1,CASSIRQGQNTEAFF,TGTGCCAGCAGTATCCGACAGGGACAGAACACTGAAGCTTTCTTT
15,NA,TRBV19,TRBJ2-1,TRBD2,CASSTSGNSYNEQFF,TGTGCCAGTAGTACTAGCGGGAATTCCTACAATGAGCAGTTCTTC
15,few,TRBV19,TRBJ2-2,TRBD2,CASSSSGRATGELFF,TGTGCCAGTAGTTCTAGCGGGAGGGCCACCGGGGAGCTGTTTTTT
13,NA,TRBV10-2,TRBJ1-5,TRBD1,CASSRDRNQPQHF,TGCGCCAGCAGTAGGGACAGAAATCAGCCCCAGCATTTT
13,NA,TRBV28,TRBJ1-6,NA,CASSLGGREPLHF,TGTGCCAGCAGTTTAGGAGGACGGGAACCCCTCCACTTT
16,NA,TRBV6-1,TRBJ2-5,TRBD1,CASSEQGQGRQETQYF,TGTGCCAGCAGTGAACAAGGACAGGGGCGCCAAGAGACCCAGTACTTC
15,NA,TRBV5-1,TRBJ1-1,TRBD1,CASSLGQGEGGEAFF,TGCGCCAGCAGCTTGGGACAGGGTGAGGGTGGTGAAGCTTTCTTT
12,NA,TRBV4-2,TRBJ2-5,TRBD2,CASSQGGETQYF,TGTGCCAGCAGCCAGGGGGGGGAGACCCAGTACTTC
13,NA,TRBV10-3,TRBJ1-1,NA,CASGEDPNTEAFF,TGTGCCTCGGGGGAGGATCCAAACACTGAAGCTTTCTTT
13,NA,TRBV12-3/TRBV12-4,TRBJ2-7,TRBD1,CASRPGQGGEQYF,TGTGCCAGCAGACCGGGACAGGGGGGCGAGCAGTACTTC
14,NA,TRBV19,TRBJ1-4,TRBD1,CASSRQGDYEKLFF,TGTGCCAGTAGTCGACAGGGAGATTATGAAAAACTGTTTTTT
16,NA,TRBV7-8,TRBJ2-3,NA,CASSLVGGPSTDTQYF,TGTGCCAGCAGCTTAGTCGGTGGGCCTAGCACAGATACGCAGTATTTT
17,once,TRBV4-2,TRBJ2-3,NA,CASSQDWDFFGTDTQYF,TGTGCCAGCAGCCAAGATTGGGACTTTTTCGGCACAGATACGCAGTATTTT
16,few,TRBV9,TRBJ2-2,TRBD2,CASSVAGGANTGELFF,TGTGCCAGCAGCGTAGCGGGGGGAGCAAACACCGGGGAGCTGTTTTTT
15,NA,TRBV9,TRBJ2-3,TRBD2,CASSGYSGSPSTQYF,TGTGCCAGCAGCGGATATAGCGGGAGCCCTTCAACGCAGTATTTT
17,NA,TRBV5-1,TRBJ2-1,TRBD2,CASSLPQAGGGDNEQFF,TGCGCCAGCAGCCTGCCCCAAGCGGGAGGGGGAGACAATGAGCAGTTCTTC
17,NA,TRBV7-3,TRBJ2-7,TRBD2,CASSLGASGRDLLEQYF,TGTGCCAGCAGCTTAGGGGCTAGCGGGAGGGATTTACTCGAGCAGTACTTC
15,NA,TRBV7-3,TRBJ2-1,TRBD2,CASSLAPSGYNEQFF,TGTGCCAGCAGCTTAGCGCCTAGCGGATACAATGAGCAGTTCTTC
13,once,TRBV14,TRBJ2-3,TRBD1,CASRDREADTQYF,TGTGCCAGCAGGGACAGGGAGGCAGATACGCAGTATTTT
15,NA,TRBV5-1,TRBJ1-3,NA,CASSLDRPPGNTIYF,TGCGCCAGCAGCTTGGACAGGCCGCCTGGAAACACCATATATTTT
16,once,TRBV28,TRBJ2-2,TRBD2,CASSLGTSGNTGELFF,TGTGCCAGCAGTTTGGGGACTAGCGGGAACACCGGGGAGCTGTTTTTT
15,NA,TRBV7-3,TRBJ2-5,TRBD1,CASSPEGAPGKTQYF,TGTGCCAGCAGCCCCGAGGGGGCCCCCGGGAAGACCCAGTACTTC
14,NA,TRBV19,TRBJ2-7,NA,CASSMRAKPYEQYF,TGTGCCAGTAGTATGAGGGCCAAGCCCTACGAGCAGTACTTC
16,once,TRBV4-1,TRBJ2-2,TRBD1,CASSLGRQGITGELFF,TGCGCCAGCAGCCTTGGGCGACAGGGGATCACCGGGGAGCTGTTTTTT
14,NA,TRBV6-1,TRBJ2-3,NA,CASSEGQGEDTQYF,TGTGCCAGCAGTGAAGGGCAGGGTGAAGATACGCAGTATTTT